The rows below give T cell receptor beta chains drawn from one sample of a study of cytomegalovirus exposure and HLA in healthy donors. Assay: immunoSEQ multiplex PCR; the TCRdb copy retains only in-frame clones and omits some. The repertoire holds over 45,000 clones, with 81% as singletons. Sequencing was performed on PBMCs. The receptors were sampled from a boy aged 10-17 years in good health and CMV-seropositive. Both conserved end residues are trimmed from each CDR3.

J	V	CDR3
TRBJ1-2	TRBV5-6	ASSVVQRGYGYT
TRBJ1-6	TRBV4-1	ASSQGPGRTSPLH
TRBJ1-1	TRBV7-9	ASSFLVQGGSEAF
TRBJ2-3	TRBV6-5	ASSYTGSKTDTQY
-	TRBV5-1	ASSLAPGGYEQY
TRBJ2-7	TRBV29-1	SVEELLAGEQY
TRBJ1-6	TRBV7-9	ASSLGRVEVSPLH
TRBJ2-4	TRBV12-5	ASHRSRGLAKNIQY
TRBJ2-5	TRBV23-1	ASSQSGPETQY
TRBJ2-7	TRBV7-7	ASSLTGTHEQY
TRBJ2-3	TRBV25-1	ASSELAGGFEDTQY
TRBJ1-1	TRBV4-1	ASSQVMTGVNTEAF
TRBJ2-2	TRBV5-1	ASSLRGGQGGELF
TRBJ1-5	TRBV4-1	ASSQTPGDSPQH
TRBJ2-3	TRBV9	ASSVGRGSTDTQY
TRBJ2-5	TRBV5-6	ASWRGQLETQY
TRBJ1-1	TRBV7-9	ASSLGAGWDTEAF
TRBJ2-1	TRBV27	ASSFSGGIYNEQF
TRBJ2-3	TRBV6-5	ASRAGVSTDTQY
TRBJ2-5	TRBV2	ASSVREETQY
TRBJ2-7	TRBV19	ASSIREISYEQY
TRBJ1-1	TRBV27	ASRTGTGMKETEAF
TRBJ1-5	TRBV19	ASTAGRLNQPQH
TRBJ1-2	TRBV5-4	ASSPPLEIPYGYT